The 24 T cell receptor beta chains below all came from one sample that was sequenced in a study of shared clonotypes between healthy human individuals. The data were produced by immunoSEQ multiplex PCR, yet TCRdb's version contains in-frame clones alone and is incomplete. The repertoire includes about 2.4 million clones, approximately 94% of them detected once, and more than 0.35% sits in the top ten. The sample was naive CD4+ T cells from PBMCs. The subset is: CD45RA+ positively selected. Receptor source: a young man in good health. Some clones in this sample may be carry-over from other donors' samples.

This chain links TRBV2 with TRBJ2-7; maybe TRBD2 (6 bases). This CDR3 has 15 residues. Germline assignment: CDR1 SNHLY and CDR2 FYNNEI. V dropped 8 bases and J dropped 2 bases, with 19 bases sitting between them. CDR3 nucleotide sequence: TGTGCCAGCGGACCGGTCGGGACTGCAGCCTACGAGCAGTACTTC. Its protein is CASGPVGTAAYEQYF.

On this clone itself: Within the sample, other DNA sequences also encode this same CDR3. This sequence joins TRBV18 and TRBJ1-1, with 9 nucleotides matching TRBD1. The trim removed 3 bases at V and 5 bases at J, leaving 1 base unmatched. This CDR3 has 13 residues. Germline CDR1 and CDR2: KGHSH and LQKENI. The CDR3 DNA follows: TGTGCCAGCTCACCCGACAGGGGGACTGAAGCTTTCTTT. Translation: CASSPDRGTEAFF.

The chain carries TRBV6-5 and TRBJ2-1; possibly TRBD1 for D (6 bases). The germline V and J ends were trimmed by 6 bases and 4 bases, with 16 bases remaining between them. This CDR3 comprises 15 residues. CDR1 is MNHEY and CDR2 is SVGAGI in the germline V gene. This CDR3 reads CASRPLGTSYNEQFF. The CDR3 nucleotides read TGTGCCAGCAGACCCCTCGGGACATCATACAATGAGCAGTTCTTC.

The chain links TRBV15 to TRBJ2-7; no clear D. V was cut by 0 bases and J by 3 bases, with 24 bases left in between. Germline V gene lookup returns CDR1 LNHNV and CDR2 YYDKDF (reference sequence). This CDR3 is 19 amino acids long. The CDR3 DNA sequence: TGTGCCACCAGCAGAGATCCGGGTGGATCAAGAGAGGCTAGCTACGAGCAGTACTTC. Protein sequence: CATSRDPGGSREASYEQYF.

The V call is TRBV7-6, the J call TRBJ2-7; perhaps TRBD2 as D (6 bases). This CDR3 has 15 residues. Germline CDR1 reads SGHVS; CDR2 reads FNYEAQ. V lost 5 bases to trimming and J lost 4 bases, with 18 bases between them. CDR3 nucleotides: TGTGCCAGCAGCCTACGAGCGGGTGGGGGGTACGAGCAGTACTTC. Translation gives CASSLRAGGGYEQYF.

The chain combines TRBV5-5 with TRBJ2-1; D not certain. V gave up 1 base and J gave up 0 bases, with 11 bases separating them. This CDR3 region has 16 residues. Germline V gives CDR1 SGHKS, CDR2 YYEKEE (reference sequence). The CDR3 sequence: CASSLWVGSSYNEQFF. The CDR3 DNA reads TGTGCCAGCAGCTTGTGGGTCGGAAGCTCCTACAATGAGCAGTTCTTC.

This clone appeared a few times. The chain couples TRBV30 to TRBJ1-4; D unresolved. The CDR3 has 14 residues. The V gene's germline CDR1 is GTSNPN and CDR2 SVGIG (reference sequence). Between the trimmed V and J ends, which lost 0 bases and 7 bases, there was a span of 12 bases. The CDR3 DNA reads as TGTGCCTGGAGTGTACGGTCAGTTGGTGAAAAACTGTTTTTT. Its translation is CAWSVRSVGEKLFF.

This clone was detected a few times. This same CDR3 is encoded by further DNA sequences in the sample. The chain is built from TRBV10-3 and TRBJ1-1; the D gene is possibly TRBD1 (5 bases). This CDR3 has 13 amino acids. The V end lost 4 bases, the J end lost 5 bases, and 11 bases lay between the germline ends. The germline V gene has CDR1 ENHRY and CDR2 SYGVKD. The DNA of the CDR3 is TGTGCCATCAGTGTGGGGGGACTTACTGAAGCTTTCTTT. It yields the protein CAISVGGLTEAFF.

The rearrangement joins TRBV4-2 to TRBJ1-4; 9 bases map to TRBD1. This CDR3 contains 16 residues. The V segment lost 4 bases and the J segment 4 bases; nucleotides outside the gene matches: 7. Per the germline V gene, CDR1 is LGHNA and CDR2 is YNFKEQ. Written as DNA, the CDR3 is TGTGCCAGCAGCCCAAAACCGGGACAGGGTAATGAAAAACTGTTTTTT. Translating gives CASSPKPGQGNEKLFF.

Only one count was recorded for this clone. The V call is TRBV6-6, the J call TRBJ1-5, with D possibly matching TRBD1 (6 bases). Germline V lookup: CDR1 MNHNY, CDR2 SVGAGI (reference sequence). The CDR3 covers 14 residues. The V and J ends lost 7 bases and 7 bases respectively, with 17 bases between them. DNA for the CDR3: TGTGCCAGCAATCCCGCTAGGGGGTTGCAGCCCCAGCATTTT. Residues: CASNPARGLQPQHF.

The V and J genes are TRBV11-2 and TRBJ2-1; possible D gene TRBD1, 5 bases. The V gene's germline CDR1 is SGHAT and CDR2 FQNNGV. The CDR3 covers 14 residues. V gave up 6 bases and J gave up 1 base, with 10 bases separating them. CDR3 bases: TGTGCCAGCAGACCGCCAGGGTCCTACAATGAGCAGTTCTTC. It yields the protein CASRPPGSYNEQFF.

The chain couples TRBV5-1 to TRBJ2-5; possible D gene TRBD2, 6 bases. The germline CDR1 and CDR2 sequences are SGHRS and YFSETQ. V was cut by 4 bases and J by 6 bases, with 16 bases left in between. The CDR3 length is 14 residues. The CDR3 region has the DNA TGCGCCAGCAGCCTCCCGGGCGGGATGAAGACCCAGTACTTC. This gives the protein CASSLPGGMKTQYF. Full variable domain (missing parts from reference TRBV5-1 and TRBJ2-5): KAGVTQTPRYLIKTRGQQVTLSCSPISGHRSVSWYQQTPGQGLQFLFEYFSETQRNKGNFPGRFSGRQFSNSRSEMNVSTLELGDSALYLCASSLPGGMKTQYFGPGTRLLVL.

V usage is TRBV28 and J usage is TRBJ1-2; no firm D call. Germline V gene sequence: CDR1 MDHEN, CDR2 SYDVKM. The CDR3 has 14 residues. The V and J ends lost 1 base and 5 bases respectively, with 11 bases between them. In nucleotides, the CDR3 is TGTGCCAGCAGTTTATTGCCCCGAGGGTATGGCTACACCTTC. Protein sequence: CASSLLPRGYGYTF.

The chain carries TRBV5-1 and TRBJ2-2; 7 bases agree with TRBD2. There are 17 residues in the CDR3. Germline CDR1 is SGHRS and CDR2 is YFSETQ. V trimming: 4 bases; J trimming: 3 bases; junction bases outside the gene matches: 12. The CDR3 region is CASSPGPGAGDTGELFF. The CDR3 nucleotides read TGCGCCAGCAGCCCCGGGCCCGGCGCGGGGGACACCGGGGAGCTGTTTTTT.

The chain combines TRBV5-6 with TRBJ2-7; either TRBD1 or TRBD2 may fit D (5 bases each). CDR1 is SGHDT, CDR2 YYEEEE, per germline. Trimming took 4 bases from V and 2 from J, leaving 10 bases between them. The CDR3 sequence is 13 residues long. CDR3 sequence (DNA): TGTGCCAGCAGCGGCCGGGACCCCTACGAGCAGTACTTC. This translates into CASSGRDPYEQYF.

The CDR3 reads CASSPRGSQGYGYTF. Here the CDR3 DNA reads TGTGCCAGCAGCCCTAGGGGATCACAGGGGTATGGCTACACCTTC. The rearrangement joins TRBV7-8 to TRBJ1-2, with TRBD1 identical over 7 bases. From germline, CDR1 is SGHVS and CDR2 FQNEAQ. This CDR3 is 15 amino acids long. J lost 5 bases, V lost 5 bases, and 11 bases had no gene match.

The V gene is TRBV28, the J gene TRBJ1-1, with TRBD1 matching 8 bases. V was clipped by 5 bases and J by 0 bases; unmatched bases: 8. CDR3 length equals 16 residues. The germline V gene has CDR1 MDHEN and CDR2 SYDVKM. The CDR3 here is CASSLGTGAMNTEAFF. CDR3 bases: TGTGCCAGCAGTCTTGGGACAGGTGCGATGAACACTGAAGCTTTCTTT.

The chain combines TRBV6-1 with TRBJ1-1, with D possibly matching TRBD1 (5 bases). V dropped 2 bases and J dropped 1 base, with 11 bases sitting between them. The CDR3 length is 15 residues. CDR1 MNHNS and CDR2 SASEGT come from the germline V gene. The CDR3 DNA follows: TGTGCCAGCAGTGAATTCGGGGGGGGGAACACTGAAGCTTTCTTT. It is translated as CASSEFGGGNTEAFF.

The chain joins TRBV2 to TRBJ1-3; D remains unclear. V lost 9 bases and J lost 1, with 13 bases in between. Germline CDR1 reads SNHLY; CDR2 reads FYNNEI. The CDR3 has 14 amino acids. As DNA, the CDR3 is TGTGCCAGGGATAAATTGGGGTCTGGAAACACCATATATTTT. As protein: CARDKLGSGNTIYF.

The V and J genes are TRBV9 and TRBJ1-5; D might be TRBD1 (5 bases). The germline V and J ends were trimmed by 0 bases and 12 bases, with 16 bases remaining between them. The CDR3 runs 14 residues. Germline V CDR1 and CDR2: SGDLS, YYNGEE. The CDR3 loop is CASSVDAGRRDQHF. The DNA for the CDR3 is TGTGCCAGCAGCGTAGACGCGGGGCGCCGGGACCAGCATTTT. Full variable domain (missing parts from reference TRBV9 and TRBJ1-5): DSGVTQTPKHLITATGQRVTLRCSPRSGDLSVYWYQQSLDQGLQFLIQYYNGEERAKGNILERFSAQQFPDLHSELNLSSLELGDSALYFCASSVDAGRRDQHFGDGTRLSIL.

The V and J genes are TRBV5-1 and TRBJ2-5, with 7 bases aligning to TRBD1. Germline CDR1 reads SGHRS; CDR2 reads YFSETQ. J lost 3 bases, V lost 4 bases, and 6 bases had no gene match. CDR3 length: 14 amino acids. The CDR3 DNA follows: TGCGCCAGCAGCGAGCCGGGACAGAAAGAGACCCAGTACTTC. As protein: CASSEPGQKETQYF.

V gene TRBV7-9 combines with J gene TRBJ2-3, with a weak D call TRBD2 (7 bases). Germline V lookup: CDR1 SEHNR, CDR2 FQNEAQ (reference sequence). Trimming stripped 5 bases from V and 0 bases from J, with 15 bases between. The CDR3 has 16 residues. CDR3 loop: CASSPPAGHSTDTQYF. The CDR3 DNA sequence: TGTGCCAGCAGCCCCCCAGCGGGACATAGCACAGATACGCAGTATTTT.

The genes are TRBV6-1 and TRBJ1-2; possibly TRBD1 for D (6 bases). V lost 6 bases and J 2 bases, leaving 10 bases between the germline ends. The CDR3 extends over 13 amino acids. CDR1 and CDR2 (germline): MNHNS, SASEGT. The CDR3 DNA follows: TGTGCCAGCAGCTACAGGGAAAACTATGGCTACACCTTC. Translation: CASSYRENYGYTF.

The V call is TRBV7-6, the J call TRBJ2-1; D might be TRBD2 (6 bases). Germline CDR1 reads SGHVS; CDR2 reads FNYEAQ. This CDR3 has 15 residues. Trimming took 5 bases from V and 6 from J, leaving 17 bases between them. The CDR3 sequence is CASSPGTAGINEQFF. DNA for the CDR3: TGTGCCAGCAGCCCCGGGACGGCGGGGATCAATGAGCAGTTCTTC.